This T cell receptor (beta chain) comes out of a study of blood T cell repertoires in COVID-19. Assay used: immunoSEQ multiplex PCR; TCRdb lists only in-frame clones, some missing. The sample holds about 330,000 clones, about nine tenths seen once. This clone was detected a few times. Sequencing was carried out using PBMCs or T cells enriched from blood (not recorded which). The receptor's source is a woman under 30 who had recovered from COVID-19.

Here the CDR3 reads CASSVDEGNLYGYTF. DNA for the CDR3: TGTGCCAGCAGCGTAGACGAGGGAAATCTCTATGGCTACACCTTC. The chain carries TRBV9 and TRBJ1-2; D remains unclear. This CDR3 is built from 15 residues. Germline V gives CDR1 SGDLS, CDR2 YYNGEE. With 0 bases removed from V and 4 bases from J, the gap between germline ends came to 13 bases.